This is a list of T cell receptor beta chains from one sample in a study of early T cells in non-severe SARS-CoV-2 infection. A single record per CDR3 protein comes from TCRdb applying MiXCR to the 5' RACE reads. The data hold tens of thousands of distinct CDR3 sequences, with 6.6% observed a single time. The specimen was whole blood, collected at baseline. These receptor sequences come from an adult who was a healthcare worker with PCR-confirmed SARS-CoV-2 infection or an uninfected control (not recorded which). The CDR3 runs from the conserved cysteine through the conserved F or W. The D gene is left open where the match is weak. Size tells how often a clone was seen (once, few, many) or the class of an expanded clone, and some rows leave it out.

clone size | J gene | D gene | V gene | CDR3 protein | CDR3 DNA
many | TRBJ1-5 | . | TRBV28 | CASSLKGFSHQPQHF | TGTGCCAGCAGTTTAAAGGGTTTTAGCCATCAGCCCCAGCATTTT
. | TRBJ2-1 | . | TRBV7-9 | CASSSTTRGHNNEQFF | TGTGCCAGCAGCTCCACTACCCGGGGACATAACAATGAGCAGTTCTTC
many | TRBJ2-5 | . | TRBV20-1 | CSARDGRLRETQYF | TGCAGTGCTAGAGATGGGCGGTTACGAGAGACCCAGTACTTC
many | TRBJ1-5 | . | TRBV7-6 | CASSSGYSNQPQHF | TGTGCCAGCAGCTCAGGGTATAGCAATCAGCCCCAGCATTTT
few | TRBJ2-2 | . | TRBV5-1 | CASSWGVANTGELFF | TGCGCCAGCAGTTGGGGTGTAGCGAACACCGGGGAGCTGTTTTTT
many | TRBJ2-5 | . | TRBV5-1 | CASRGLGGQETQYF | TGCGCCAGCAGAGGGCTGGGAGGACAAGAGACCCAGTACTTC
few | TRBJ1-6 | . | TRBV18 | CASSPLRGSRGSSPLHF | TGTGCCAGCTCACCACTACGGGGTTCCAGGGGAAGTTCACCCCTCCACTTT
. | TRBJ2-7 | TRBD1 | TRBV3-1 | CASSPNRGSQYEQYF | TGTGCCAGCAGCCCAAACAGGGGATCGCAGTACGAGCAGTACTTC
few | TRBJ2-3 | TRBD2 | TRBV20-1 | CSARDPSGVTDTQYF | TGCAGTGCTAGAGACCCTAGCGGGGTCACAGATACGCAGTATTTT
many | TRBJ1-4 | . | TRBV4-3 | CASSPPAGREKLFF | TGCGCCAGCAGCCCCCCGGCAGGTAGAGAAAAACTGTTTTTT
many | TRBJ2-3 | TRBD1 | TRBV10-3 | CAISRQGQGTDTQYF | TGTGCCATCAGCAGACAGGGACAGGGCACAGATACGCAGTATTTT
many | TRBJ1-5 | . | TRBV19 | CASSIGLQSPNQPQHF | TGTGCCAGTAGTATAGGTCTCCAAAGCCCAAATCAGCCCCAGCATTTT
few | TRBJ2-5 | . | TRBV7-2 | CASSLEAAQETQYF | TGTGCCAGCAGCTTAGAAGCGGCCCAAGAGACCCAGTACTTC
many | TRBJ1-5 | . | TRBV12-3/TRBV12-4 | CASRGPGQHQPQHF | TGTGCCAGCAGGGGCCCGGGACAACACCAGCCCCAGCATTTT
many | TRBJ1-1 | . | TRBV20-1 | CSATGGIAEAFF | TGCAGTGCTACAGGTGGCATCGCTGAAGCTTTCTTT
many | TRBJ1-1 | . | TRBV4-1 | CASSQDLRIQAFF | TGCGCCAGCAGCCAAGATTTGAGGATCCAAGCTTTCTTT
many | TRBJ1-2 | . | TRBV28 | CASGARVGGYTF | TGTGCCAGCGGAGCAAGGGTCGGTGGCTACACCTTC
. | TRBJ2-5 | . | TRBV12-3/TRBV12-4 | CASSFGVAIETQYF | TGTGCCAGCAGTTTTGGTGTAGCGATCGAGACCCAGTACTTC
many | TRBJ1-1 | . | TRBV28 | CASSLNRAAFF | TGTGCCAGCAGTTTGAACAGGGCAGCTTTCTTT
few | TRBJ1-4 | TRBD1 | TRBV12-3/TRBV12-4 | CASSGDSNEKLFF | TGTGCCAGCAGTGGGGACAGCAATGAAAAACTGTTTTTT
many | TRBJ2-1 | TRBD1 | TRBV2 | CASSTDRGPYNEQFF | TGTGCCAGCAGTACCGACAGGGGACCCTACAATGAGCAGTTCTTC
many | TRBJ2-7 | . | TRBV20-1 | CSARFSDYEQYF | TGCAGTGCTAGATTCAGCGACTACGAGCAGTACTTC
many | TRBJ2-7 | TRBD2 | TRBV7-2 | CASSTTSGGRYEQYF | TGTGCCAGCAGCACCACTAGCGGGGGGCGCTACGAGCAGTACTTC
once | TRBJ1-1 | . | TRBV7-2 | CASSRRDSAEAFF | TGTGCCAGCAGCCGTCGGGACTCAGCTGAAGCTTTCTTT
few | TRBJ2-1 | . | TRBV11-3 | CASSPTKGTNNEQFF | TGTGCCAGCAGCCCAACGAAGGGGACAAACAATGAGCAGTTCTTC
. | TRBJ2-7 | . | TRBV5-4 | CASSPQNSYEQYF | TGTGCCAGCAGCCCTCAAAATTCCTACGAGCAGTACTTC
many | TRBJ2-1 | . | TRBV20-1 | CSARVSGGLDEQFF | TGCAGTGCTAGAGTATCAGGAGGGCTCGATGAGCAGTTCTTC
. | TRBJ2-3 | TRBD2 | TRBV10-3 | CATLTSVAGVTDTQYF | TGTGCCACCCTCACGTCCGTGGCGGGGGTCACAGATACGCAGTATTTT
many | TRBJ2-3 | . | TRBV7-3 | CASSLVSGQADTQYF | TGTGCCAGCAGCTTAGTTAGCGGTCAGGCAGATACGCAGTATTTT
. | TRBJ1-5 | . | TRBV10-1 | CASQGVSTGPFNQPQHF | TGCGCCAGCCAAGGGGTTTCGACAGGACCCTTCAATCAGCCCCAGCATTTT
many | TRBJ1-2 | TRBD1 | TRBV7-2 | CASRTGGANYGYTF | TGTGCCAGCAGGACAGGGGGCGCGAACTATGGCTACACCTTC
many | TRBJ2-7 | . | TRBV20-1 | CSARMTIKSYEQYF | TGCAGTGCTAGGATGACAATAAAATCCTACGAGCAGTACTTC
few | TRBJ2-7 | . | TRBV3-1 | CASSQDLGEGQYF | TGTGCCAGCAGCCAAGACCTAGGCGAAGGGCAGTACTTC
many | TRBJ1-6 | TRBD1 | TRBV5-1 | CASRGTAGNSPLHF | TGCGCCAGCAGAGGGACAGCCGGGAATTCACCCCTCCACTTT
. | TRBJ1-1 | . | TRBV29-1 | CSVIRNTEAFF | TGCAGCGTCATAAGGAACACTGAAGCTTTCTTT
. | TRBJ1-2 | . | TRBV5-4 | CASSPNSMDYGYTF | TGTGCCAGCAGCCCCAACTCGATGGACTATGGCTACACCTTC
few | TRBJ2-3 | TRBD1 | TRBV24-1 | CATSDYGTGADTQYF | TGTGCCACCAGTGATTACGGGACAGGGGCCGATACGCAGTATTTT
few | TRBJ1-1 | . | TRBV10-3 | CAISQRTTEAFF | TGTGCCATCTCCCAGCGAACCACTGAAGCTTTCTTT
few | TRBJ2-6 | TRBD1 | TRBV6-6 | CASSPGQGTGANVLTF | TGTGCCAGCAGTCCGGGACAGGGGACTGGGGCCAACGTCCTGACTTTC
few | TRBJ2-3 | TRBD1 | TRBV9 | CASSPDVRGGPSTDTQYF | TGTGCCAGCAGCCCAGACGTTAGAGGGGGCCCTAGCACAGATACGCAGTATTTT
. | TRBJ2-5 | . | TRBV12-3/TRBV12-4 | CASSLALRTWGEETQYF | TGTGCCAGCAGTTTAGCCCTGCGTACGTGGGGAGAGGAGACCCAGTACTTC
many | TRBJ2-6 | TRBD1 | TRBV18 | CASSIIQGATGANVLTF | TGTGCCAGCTCAATTATACAGGGGGCGACAGGGGCCAACGTCCTGACTTTC
many | TRBJ1-2 | . | TRBV24-1 | CATSDSTEIYGYTF | TGTGCCACCAGTGATTCTACAGAGATCTATGGCTACACCTTC
. | TRBJ1-4 | . | TRBV9 | CASSVEAAGSIDEKLFF | TGTGCCAGCAGCGTAGAAGCAGCTGGGTCAATTGATGAAAAACTGTTTTTT
many | TRBJ1-1 | . | TRBV6-6 | CASSPRSGRVEAFF | TGTGCCAGCAGCCCAAGGTCAGGGCGGGTTGAAGCTTTCTTT
many | TRBJ1-1 | . | TRBV30 | CACQIKRGAPEAFF | TGTGCCTGTCAAATCAAGAGGGGGGCTCCTGAAGCTTTCTTT
many | TRBJ2-1 | . | TRBV30 | CAWSGAWANLNEQFF | TGTGCCTGGAGTGGAGCCTGGGCAAATTTAAATGAGCAGTTCTTC
few | TRBJ2-3 | TRBD1 | TRBV30 | CAAADRDRILTDTQYF | TGTGCAGCTGCAGACCGGGACAGGATTCTCACAGATACGCAGTATTTT
many | TRBJ1-2 | . | TRBV7-9 | CASSPDLNTGRGYTF | TGTGCCAGCAGCCCGGACCTAAATACAGGGCGGGGCTACACCTTC
. | TRBJ1-1 | . | TRBV3-1 | CASSQVVGQSEAFF | TGTGCCAGCAGCCAAGTGGTGGGGCAGAGTGAAGCTTTCTTT
many | TRBJ2-1 | . | TRBV5-1 | CASSLQPPDGYNEQFF | TGCGCCAGCAGCTTGCAACCTCCGGACGGATACAATGAGCAGTTCTTC
few | TRBJ2-4 | TRBD1 | TRBV25-1 | CASSPDRGRGKNIQYF | TGTGCCAGCAGTCCCGACAGGGGGCGAGGCAAAAACATTCAGTACTTC
many | TRBJ2-3 | . | TRBV5-6 | CASSWAGSPDTQYF | TGTGCCAGCAGCTGGGCGGGGAGCCCAGATACGCAGTATTTT
. | TRBJ2-7 | . | TRBV15 | CATSTGQKTYEQYF | TGTGCCACCAGCACCGGACAGAAGACCTACGAGCAGTACTTC